The 12 T cell receptor beta chains presented below share a single source sample, sequenced in a study of cytomegalovirus exposure and HLA in healthy donors. PCR employed 60 Vbeta and 13 Jbeta primers. Only in-frame clones appear in the TCRdb table, and some are missing; sequencing was by immunoSEQ multiplex PCR. The sample yields some 200,000 clones, more than 75% seen once. The sample consisted of PBMCs. These TCRs come from a woman between 18 and 29 years old in good health and CMV-seronegative.

The chain combines TRBV5-1 with TRBJ2-5; D perhaps matches TRBD2 (5 bases). The CDR3 runs 16 residues. Trimming shortened V by 4 bases and J by 5 bases, and 21 bases separated the two germline ends. Germline V CDR1 and CDR2: SGHRS, YFSETQ. As DNA, the CDR3 is TGCGCCAGCAGCCCGGCTCCAGCTAGCACTGCGGAGACCCAGTACTTC. Encoded protein: CASSPAPASTAETQYF. Supplemented by reference TRBV5-1 and TRBJ2-5, the full variable domain reads KAGVTQTPRYLIKTRGQQVTLSCSPISGHRSVSWYQQTPGQGLQFLFEYFSETQRNKGNFPGRFSGRQFSNSRSEMNVSTLELGDSALYLCASSPAPASTAETQYFGPGTRLLVL.

The chain combines TRBV7-2 with TRBJ1-1; no reliable D call. Trimming removed 3 bases from V and 0 bases from J, with 8 bases in between. Germline loops: CDR1 SGHTA, CDR2 FQGNSA. CDR3 length equals 14 residues. The DNA for the CDR3 is TGTGCCAGCAGCTTGACGGGTATGAACACTGAAGCTTTCTTT. Residues: CASSLTGMNTEAFF. Looking up the rest from reference TRBV7-2 and TRBJ1-1 gives the full variable domain: GAGVSQSPSNKVTEKGKDVELRCDPISGHTALYWYRQSLGQGLEFLIYFQGNSAPDKSGLPSDRFSAERTGGSVSTLTIQRTQQEDSAVYLCASSLTGMNTEAFFGQGTRLTVV.

CDR3 nucleotide sequence: TGTGCCAGCAGCCCTACCATAGGGAGCGGAAACACCATATATTTT. Translated, it gives CASSPTIGSGNTIYF. This chain links TRBV4-2 with TRBJ1-3; D remains ambiguous. V shed 4 bases and J shed 4 bases, with 14 bases lying between them. The CDR3 covers 15 residues. CDR1 LGHNA and CDR2 YNFKEQ come from the germline V gene.

This chain connects TRBV21-1 to TRBJ1-4; the table's D gene call, TRBD1, was not cross checked with the DNA. TRBV21-1 is deemed a pseudogene. CDR3 size: 18 residues. The chain's CDR3 is CASSKGEGQGWANEKLFF. In nucleotides, the CDR3 is TGTGCCAGCAGCAAAGGGGAGGGACAGGGGTGGGCTAATGAAAAACTGTTTTTT.

This chain links TRBV5-1 with TRBJ2-6; no reliable D call. CDR3 length: 17 amino acids. CDR1 is SGHRS and CDR2 is YFSETQ in the germline V gene. Trimming pared 2 bases from V and 0 bases from J, leaving 12 bases between. CDR3 DNA sequence: TGCGCCAGCAGCTTAGAACAACCCCCCTCTGGGGCCAACGTCCTGACTTTC. This translates into CASSLEQPPSGANVLTF.

The chain employs TRBV27 and TRBJ2-7; D might be TRBD1 (6 bases). Germline V CDR1 and CDR2: MNHEY, SMNVEV (reference sequence). V lost 5 bases and J 0 bases, leaving 11 bases between the germline ends. CDR3 length: 14 residues. The CDR3 here is CASSITGSSYEQYF. As DNA, the CDR3 is TGTGCCAGCAGTATAACAGGGAGCTCCTACGAGCAGTACTTC.

The CDR3 region is CASSDVREVDEKLFF. The CDR3 DNA sequence: TGTGCCAGCAGTGACGTCAGGGAAGTGGATGAAAAACTGTTTTTT. The gene calls are TRBV2 and TRBJ1-4; a weak D match, TRBD1 (5 bases). The CDR3 loop spans 15 amino acids. Germline V gives CDR1 SNHLY, CDR2 FYNNEI. With 3 bases removed from V and 6 bases from J, the gap between germline ends came to 14 bases.

The rearrangement joins TRBV7-9 to TRBJ2-3; TRBD2 aligns across 7 bases. Germline V gene lookup returns CDR1 SEHNR and CDR2 FQNEAQ (reference sequence). J gave up 2 bases and V 0 bases, and 8 bases lay outside the gene matches. This CDR3 comprises 17 residues. This CDR3 is CASSLAWTREYTDTQYF. The CDR3 coding sequence is TGTGCCAGCAGCTTAGCCTGGACTAGGGAATACACAGATACGCAGTATTTT.

The V call is TRBV6-6, the J call TRBJ2-7; D is ambiguous. The CDR3 contains 14 residues. The V end was cut by 0 bases, the J end by 1 base, with 7 bases between. Germline CDR1 MNHNY, CDR2 SVGAGI (reference sequence). CDR3 DNA sequence: TGTGCCAGCAGTTACTCTGAGGATTCCTACGAGCAGTACTTC. It encodes CASSYSEDSYEQYF.

This clone was seen more than once but under ten times. The chain recombines TRBV18 with TRBJ2-1, with TRBD1 identical over 7 bases. CDR3 length: 15 residues. Germline CDR1 is KGHSH and CDR2 is LQKENI. The junction had 13 bases not matched to a gene; V was cut back by 6 bases and J by 8 bases. CDR3 amino acids: CASSHTGAKVDEQFF. The CDR3 coding sequence is TGTGCCAGCTCCCACACAGGGGCCAAGGTGGATGAGCAGTTCTTC.

The chain couples TRBV14 to TRBJ2-1, with 9 bases aligning to TRBD2. The CDR3 is made up of 15 amino acids. The V gene end was trimmed by 1 base and the J gene end by 5 bases; junction bases not matched to a gene: 3. CDR1 SGHDN and CDR2 FVKESK come from the germline V gene. CDR3 sequence reads: CASSQGTSADNEQFF. DNA of the CDR3: TGTGCCAGCAGCCAAGGGACTAGCGCCGACAATGAGCAGTTCTTC.

The rearrangement uses TRBV10-3 and TRBJ1-1; D might be TRBD1 (6 bases). The CDR3 is 14 residues long. The V gene's germline CDR1 is ENHRY and CDR2 SYGVKD. V lost 5 bases to trimming and J lost 1 base, with 11 bases between them. The CDR3 sequence: CAISQVDRNTEAFF. The DNA for the CDR3 is TGTGCCATCAGTCAGGTGGACAGGAACACTGAAGCTTTCTTT.